These T cell receptor beta chains were read from a single sample in a study of blood T cell repertoires in COVID-19. Some clones are missing from TCRdb's copy, which holds only in-frame ones; the method was immunoSEQ multiplex PCR. The sample holds hundreds of thousands of clones, roughly 80% seen once. The sequenced sample was peripheral blood. The receptor source for this set is a woman of 80 years or more with active or convalescent COVID-19. Both conserved end residues are part of each CDR3. D genes are given only for firm matches. The size field is filled for only some rows; it gives once, few, many or a size class.

clone_size,j_call,v_call,d_call,cdr3_nt,cdr3_aa
NA,TRBJ1-1,TRBV2,TRBD1,TGTGCCAGCAGTCCGACAGGGACCCCTCCTGAAGCTTTCTTT,CASSPTGTPPEAFF
NA,TRBJ2-7,TRBV11-2,TRBD2,TGTGCCAGCAGCTTAGGGTTCGGGCGAACTAGCGGGAGGGCCTACGAGCAGTACTTC,CASSLGFGRTSGRAYEQYF
NA,TRBJ1-2,TRBV30,NA,TGTGCCTGGAGTGTATACCGAGATAATGGCTACACCTTC,CAWSVYRDNGYTF
once,TRBJ1-2,TRBV6-5,TRBD1,TGTGCCAGCAGTTACTCCGGGACAGGGTTAAACACCTTC,CASSYSGTGLNTF
NA,TRBJ1-6,TRBV14,TRBD1,TGTGCCAGCAGCCAAAACCGGGACAGCTTTTATTCACCCCTCCACTTT,CASSQNRDSFYSPLHF
NA,TRBJ1-5,TRBV19,NA,TGTGCCAGTAGGGGAGTGAGCAATCAGCCCCAGCATTTT,CASRGVSNQPQHF
NA,TRBJ1-2,TRBV6-2/TRBV6-3,NA,TGTGCCAGCAGTTGGGTGGGGAGATATGGCTACACCTTC,CASSWVGRYGYTF
NA,TRBJ2-3,TRBV11-3,NA,TGTGCCAGCAGCCTCCCTCGGGGTCGAGGGCAGATAAGCACAGATACGCAGTATTTT,CASSLPRGRGQISTDTQYF
NA,TRBJ2-1,TRBV6-5,TRBD2,TGTCTGGCTAGCGGGAGTACCCACTACAATGAGCAGTTCTTC,CLASGSTHYNEQFF
once,TRBJ1-2,TRBV29-1,TRBD1,TGCAGCGCCGGGACAGAAGGCTACACCTTC,CSAGTEGYTF
NA,TRBJ1-3,TRBV25-1,NA,TGTGTCAGCAGATTTTCAGGTTTGGGAAACACCATATATTTT,CVSRFSGLGNTIYF
few,TRBJ2-7,TRBV30,TRBD1,TGTGCCTGGGGGGGACAGACACTCTACGAGCAGTACTTC,CAWGGQTLYEQYF
NA,TRBJ2-7,TRBV18,NA,TGTGCCAGCTCAGCGGCGGTATCCTACGAGCAGTACTTC,CASSAAVSYEQYF
NA,TRBJ2-1,TRBV6-1,TRBD2,TGTGCCAGCAGTGAAGGGTCTAGCGGGCGCAATGAGCAGTTCTTC,CASSEGSSGRNEQFF
NA,TRBJ2-3,TRBV9,NA,TGTGCCAGCAGCGTAGGCGGCGGTATAACAGATACGCAGTATTTT,CASSVGGGITDTQYF
NA,TRBJ2-5,TRBV5-4,TRBD2,TGTGCCAGCAGCTTGGGACAGCGGGGGAGACAAGAGACCCAGTACTTC,CASSLGQRGRQETQYF
NA,TRBJ2-1,TRBV19,TRBD1,TGTGCCAGTACCCCGGGACAGGGTATCAATGAGCAGTTCTTC,CASTPGQGINEQFF
NA,TRBJ1-1,TRBV6-1,NA,TGTGCCAGCAGTGAGGCCGGTACAGGATTCAACCCTGAAGCTTTCTTT,CASSEAGTGFNPEAFF
NA,TRBJ2-5,TRBV5-3,TRBD2,TGTGCCAGAAGACGGACTAGCGGGGGGCAGCAAGAGACCCAGTACTTC,CARRRTSGGQQETQYF
NA,TRBJ2-7,TRBV28,TRBD1,TGTGCCAGCAGCCCGGACAGGGGGCGAATTTCAGGCGAGCAGTACTTC,CASSPDRGRISGEQYF
NA,TRBJ1-1,TRBV7-7,NA,TGTGCCAGCAGCCCCAACCCCGGAGGTCGAGCTTTCTTT,CASSPNPGGRAFF
NA,TRBJ2-2,TRBV2,NA,TGTGCCAGCAGTGGGGTACGACAGGACACCGGGGAGCTGTTTTTT,CASSGVRQDTGELFF
NA,TRBJ2-5,TRBV6-5,NA,TGTGCCAGCAGTCGGGAAGAGACCCAGTACTTC,CASSREETQYF
NA,TRBJ2-3,TRBV7-2,TRBD1,TGTGCCAGCAGCTCATACAGGGGTAGCGCAGATACGCAGTATTTT,CASSSYRGSADTQYF
NA,TRBJ2-4,TRBV2,NA,TGTGCCAGCGAGAGGGGCGGGAACGAAAACATTCAGTACTTC,CASERGGNENIQYF
NA,TRBJ2-1,TRBV27,NA,TGTGCCAGCAGTTTCCGGGGGTCGGCGGGGAGCGTGCTAGAGCAGTTCTTC,CASSFRGSAGSVLEQFF
NA,TRBJ1-1,TRBV7-9,NA,TGTGCCAGCAGTTTAGGGACTATGAACACTGAAGCTTTCTTT,CASSLGTMNTEAFF
few,TRBJ1-6,TRBV10-3,NA,TGTGCCATCAACTCGGGACTTAATAATTCACCCCTCCACTTT,CAINSGLNNSPLHF
NA,TRBJ1-1,TRBV6-2/TRBV6-3,TRBD1,TGTGCCAGCAGTTCGGACAGGGGCGGGAACACTGAAGCTTTCTTT,CASSSDRGGNTEAFF
NA,TRBJ2-1,TRBV6-5,TRBD2,TGTGCCAGCAGTTTCAGGGCGCTAGCGGGAGCGGGTGAGCAGTTCTTC,CASSFRALAGAGEQFF
NA,TRBJ2-5,TRBV7-6,TRBD1,TGTGCCAGCAGCTCCCGGGACAGGGGGGCCCAAGAGACCCAGTACTTC,CASSSRDRGAQETQYF
once,TRBJ1-4,TRBV28,NA,TGTGCCAGCAGTTCCGGTGGGCCAACTAATGAAAAACTGTTTTTT,CASSSGGPTNEKLFF
NA,TRBJ1-1,TRBV5-1,NA,TGCGCCAGCAGCTGGGCGGGCACCTCGAACACTGAAGCTTTCTTT,CASSWAGTSNTEAFF
NA,TRBJ1-1,TRBV27,NA,TGTGCCAGCAGTCCACTCGGGACAACGAACACTGAAGCTTTCTTT,CASSPLGTTNTEAFF
NA,TRBJ1-6,TRBV7-8,NA,TGTGCCAGCAGCTTAGGGGCTCGGGGGTCCCTTAATTCACCCCTCCACTTT,CASSLGARGSLNSPLHF
NA,TRBJ2-6,TRBV7-2,TRBD2,TGTGCCAGCACCCAAGACGGGGAGGGATATTTCTCTGGGGCCAACGTCCTGACTTTC,CASTQDGEGYFSGANVLTF
NA,TRBJ2-2,TRBV5-4,NA,TGTGCCAGCAGCCCCTGGGGGGTCTCCACCGGGGAGCTGTTTTTT,CASSPWGVSTGELFF
NA,TRBJ2-2,TRBV7-9,NA,TGTGCCAGCAGCTTCTCCCAGGGAGGTTCGGGCACCGGGGAGCTGTTTTTT,CASSFSQGGSGTGELFF
NA,TRBJ1-1,TRBV19,TRBD1,TGTGCCAGTAGTGTATTAACAGGGGTGGCGAACACTGAAGCTTTCTTT,CASSVLTGVANTEAFF
NA,TRBJ2-1,TRBV7-8,TRBD1,TGTGCCAGCAGTCAGAGGACAGGGATTTACAATGAGCAGTTCTTC,CASSQRTGIYNEQFF
NA,TRBJ1-2,TRBV30,NA,TGTGCCTGGAGTGTAGGGGGAACGGGAGGCTACACCTTC,CAWSVGGTGGYTF
NA,TRBJ2-1,TRBV28,NA,TGTGCCAGCAGTTTAGTCTACCCCTACAATGAGCAGTTCTTC,CASSLVYPYNEQFF
few,TRBJ1-2,TRBV5-1,NA,TGCGCCAGCAGCTTGGCAGCTAACTATGGCTACACCTTC,CASSLAANYGYTF
NA,TRBJ2-7,TRBV7-8,TRBD2,TGTGCCAGCAGCTTCGACGGCCTAGCGGGAGCGGGCGAGCAGTACTTC,CASSFDGLAGAGEQYF
NA,TRBJ2-3,TRBV6-4,NA,TGTGCCAGCAGCGCCACTACAAGCACAGATACGCAGTATTTT,CASSATTSTDTQYF
NA,TRBJ2-3,TRBV7-2,TRBD1,TGTGCCAGCAGCTCACAGGGGGGAGATACGCAGTATTTT,CASSSQGGDTQYF
NA,TRBJ1-2,TRBV15,NA,TGTGCCACCAGCCCGGGGTGGGGGCGAGGGGGCTACACCTTC,CATSPGWGRGGYTF
NA,TRBJ2-7,TRBV11-1,NA,TGTGCCAGCAGCTTGGGAGGTCCCGGCATCTACGAGCAGTACTTC,CASSLGGPGIYEQYF
NA,TRBJ2-1,TRBV11-2,TRBD2,TGTGCCAGCAGCTTAGACGACGGGAGGAGGTATGAGCAGTTCTTC,CASSLDDGRRYEQFF